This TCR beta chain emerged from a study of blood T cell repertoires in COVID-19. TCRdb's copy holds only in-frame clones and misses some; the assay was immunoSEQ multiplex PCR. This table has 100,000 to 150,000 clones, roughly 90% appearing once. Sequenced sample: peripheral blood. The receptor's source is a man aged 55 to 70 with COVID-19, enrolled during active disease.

The CDR3 sequence: CASRGWDREETQYF. The CDR3 nucleotides are TGTGCCAGTCGTGGGTGGGACAGGGAAGAGACCCAGTACTTC. The genes are TRBV11-1 and TRBJ2-5, with 9 nucleotides matching TRBD1. The germline V gene encodes CDR1 SGHAT and CDR2 FQDESV (reference sequence). There are 14 residues in the CDR3. V lost 9 bases, J lost 3 bases, and 8 bases stayed unmatched.